This T cell receptor beta chain stems from a study of beta chain features in type 1 diabetes. Study results and limitations: TCRB CDR3s were moderately but significantly shorter in Type 1 diabetes patients in all four CD4+ subsets.

The length of the CDR3 is 13 residues. Trimming removed 3 bases from V and 8 bases from J, with 13 bases in between. Germline V lookup: CDR1 MGHDK, CDR2 SYGVNS. As every portion of the isolated RNA was reverse transcribed, the sequencing read expressed TCRB transcripts. Sequenced by immunoSEQ multiplex PCR; TCRdb stores in-frame clones only, minus some. The sample lists 600,000 or so clones; around 12% were seen once. This clone was counted a few times. Its antigen is unknown. The chain links TRBV25-1 to TRBJ1-2; D gene ambiguous. The sample taken for sequencing was naive CD4+ T cells from blood. The receptor was isolated from a man aged 25 to 40 with type 1 diabetes. The CDR3: CASSELERGGYTF. The DNA of the CDR3 is TGTGCCAGCAGTGAGTTGGAGAGAGGCGGCTACACCTTC.